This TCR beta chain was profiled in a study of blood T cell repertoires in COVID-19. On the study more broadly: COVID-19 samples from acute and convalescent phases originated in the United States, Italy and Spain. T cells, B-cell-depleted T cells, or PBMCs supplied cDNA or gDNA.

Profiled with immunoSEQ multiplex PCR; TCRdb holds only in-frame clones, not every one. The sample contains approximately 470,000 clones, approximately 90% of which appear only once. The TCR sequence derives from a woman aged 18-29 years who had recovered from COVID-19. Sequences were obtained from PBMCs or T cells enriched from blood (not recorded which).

The DNA for the CDR3 is TGTGCCAGCTCCCCCGTGGACAGAGGCGAGCAGTACTTC. It is translated as CASSPVDRGEQYF. The chain carries TRBV18 and TRBJ2-7; D might be TRBD1 (6 bases). The CDR3 length is 13 residues. From germline, CDR1 is KGHSH and CDR2 LQKENI. V gave up 6 bases and J gave up 6 bases, with 15 bases separating them.